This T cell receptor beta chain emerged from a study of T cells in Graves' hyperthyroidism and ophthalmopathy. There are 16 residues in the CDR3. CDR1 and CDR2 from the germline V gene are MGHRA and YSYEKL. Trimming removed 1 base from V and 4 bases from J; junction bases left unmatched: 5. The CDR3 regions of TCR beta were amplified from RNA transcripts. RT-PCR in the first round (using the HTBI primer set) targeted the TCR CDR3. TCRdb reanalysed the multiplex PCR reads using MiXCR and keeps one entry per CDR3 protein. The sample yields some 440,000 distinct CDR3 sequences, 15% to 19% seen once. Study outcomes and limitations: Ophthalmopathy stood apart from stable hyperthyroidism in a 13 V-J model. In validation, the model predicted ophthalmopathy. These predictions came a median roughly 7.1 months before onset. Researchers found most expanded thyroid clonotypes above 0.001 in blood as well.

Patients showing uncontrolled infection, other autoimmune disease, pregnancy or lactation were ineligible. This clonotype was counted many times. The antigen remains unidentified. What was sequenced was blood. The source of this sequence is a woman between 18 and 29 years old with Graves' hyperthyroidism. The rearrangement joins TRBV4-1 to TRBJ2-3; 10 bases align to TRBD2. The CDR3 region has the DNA TGCGCCAGCAGCCAAGGGTACGGGACTAGCGCAGATACGCAGTATTTT. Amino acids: CASSQGYGTSADTQYF.